This TCR beta chain appears in the sequencing data of a study of identical twins. TCRdb used MiXCR to reprocess the 5' RACE reads, holding one entry per CDR3 protein. Of about 690,000 distinct CDR3 sequences detected, approximately 21% appear once; the ten largest clones hold over 4%. With 10 bases removed from V and 1 base from J, the gap between germline ends came to 19 bases. Germline CDR1 MNHEY, CDR2 SVGEGT. This CDR3 region has 15 residues. The same sample was also used in a study of T cells expressing NK-cell markers.

The chain has TRBV6-2 or TRBV6-3 and TRBJ2-5; weak D call: TRBD2 (6 bases). The clonotype was recovered from a woman aged 18-29 years in good health. Sample: PBMCs. The CDR3 bases are TGTGCCACCTATTCTTTTCTTAGCGGCCAAGAGACCCAGTACTTC. Residues: CATYSFLSGQETQYF.